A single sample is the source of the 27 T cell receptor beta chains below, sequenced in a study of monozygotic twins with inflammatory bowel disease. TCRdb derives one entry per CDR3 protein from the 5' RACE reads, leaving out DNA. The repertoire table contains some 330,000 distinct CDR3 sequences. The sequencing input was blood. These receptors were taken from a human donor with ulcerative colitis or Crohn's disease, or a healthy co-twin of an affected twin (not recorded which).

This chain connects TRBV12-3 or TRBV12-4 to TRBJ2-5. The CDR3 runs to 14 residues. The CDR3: CASRFGFAEETQYF.

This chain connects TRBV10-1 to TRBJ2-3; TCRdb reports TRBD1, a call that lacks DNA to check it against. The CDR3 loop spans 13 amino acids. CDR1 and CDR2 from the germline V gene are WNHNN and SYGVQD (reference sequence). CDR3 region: CASRDTFTDTQYF.

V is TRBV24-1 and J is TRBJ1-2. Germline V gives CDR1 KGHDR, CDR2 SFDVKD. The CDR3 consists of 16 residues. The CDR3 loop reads CATSDYGSGANYGYTF.

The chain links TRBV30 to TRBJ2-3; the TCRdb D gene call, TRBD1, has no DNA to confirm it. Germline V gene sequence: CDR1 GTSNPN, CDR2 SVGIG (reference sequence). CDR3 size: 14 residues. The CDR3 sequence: CAWSPGRLTDTQYF. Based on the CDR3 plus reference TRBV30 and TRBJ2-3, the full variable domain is SQTIHQWPATLVQPVGSPLSLECTVEGTSNPNLYWYRQAAGRGLQLLFYSVGIGQISSEVPQNLSASRPQDRQFILSSKKLLLSDSGFYLCAWSPGRLTDTQYFGPGTRLTVL.

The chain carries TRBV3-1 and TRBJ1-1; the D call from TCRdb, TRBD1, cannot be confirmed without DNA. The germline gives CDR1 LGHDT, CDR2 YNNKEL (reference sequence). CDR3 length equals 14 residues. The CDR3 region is CASSQVSGHTEAFF.

CDR3 amino acids: CASSQDGQENTEAFF. The V call is TRBV4-2, the J call TRBJ1-1; absent DNA, TCRdb's TRBD1 call cannot be checked. The CDR3 totals 15 residues. Germline V gene lookup returns CDR1 LGHNA and CDR2 YNFKEQ.

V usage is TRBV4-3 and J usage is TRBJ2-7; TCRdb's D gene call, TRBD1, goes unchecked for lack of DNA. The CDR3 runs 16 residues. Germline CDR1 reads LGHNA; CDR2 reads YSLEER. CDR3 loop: CASSQEQGGGSYEQYF.

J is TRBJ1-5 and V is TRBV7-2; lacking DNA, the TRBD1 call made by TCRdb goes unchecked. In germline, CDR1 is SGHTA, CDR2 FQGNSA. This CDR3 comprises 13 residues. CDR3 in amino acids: CASSQGRGSPQHF.

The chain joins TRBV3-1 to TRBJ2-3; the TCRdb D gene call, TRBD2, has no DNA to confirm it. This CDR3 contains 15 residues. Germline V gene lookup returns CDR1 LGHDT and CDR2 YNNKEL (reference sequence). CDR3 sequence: CASSQGLRGTDTQYF.

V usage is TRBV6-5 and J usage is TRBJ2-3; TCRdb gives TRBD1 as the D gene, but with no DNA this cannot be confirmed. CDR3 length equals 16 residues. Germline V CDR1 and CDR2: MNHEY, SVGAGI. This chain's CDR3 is CASSYSTGTGGDTQYF.

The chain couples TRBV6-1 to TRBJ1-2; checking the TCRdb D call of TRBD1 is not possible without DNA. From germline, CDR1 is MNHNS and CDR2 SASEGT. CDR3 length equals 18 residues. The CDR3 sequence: CASGRGTGVPRANYGYTF.

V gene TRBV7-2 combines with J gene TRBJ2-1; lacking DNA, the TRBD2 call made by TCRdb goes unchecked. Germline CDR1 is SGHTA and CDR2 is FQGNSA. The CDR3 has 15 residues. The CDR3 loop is CASSLTQGGYNEQFF.

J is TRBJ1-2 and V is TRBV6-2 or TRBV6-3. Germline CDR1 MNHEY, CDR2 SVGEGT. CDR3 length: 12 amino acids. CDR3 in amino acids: CASSPPLYGYTF.

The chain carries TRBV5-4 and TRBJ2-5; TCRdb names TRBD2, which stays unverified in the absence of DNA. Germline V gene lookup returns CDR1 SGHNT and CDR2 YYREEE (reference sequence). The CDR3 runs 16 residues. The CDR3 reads CASSFYGTSEKETQYF.

The CDR3 loop reads CASSRTAYGYTF. The chain links TRBV7-8 to TRBJ1-2. This CDR3 has 12 residues. Germline CDR1 reads SGHVS; CDR2 reads FQNEAQ. The whole variable domain, remainder taken from reference TRBV7-8 and TRBJ1-2, is GAGVSQSPRYKVAKRGQDVALRCDPISGHVSLFWYQQALGQGPEFLTYFQNEAQLDKSGLPSDRFFAERPEGSVSTLKIQRTQQEDSAVYLCASSRTAYGYTFGSGTRLTVV.

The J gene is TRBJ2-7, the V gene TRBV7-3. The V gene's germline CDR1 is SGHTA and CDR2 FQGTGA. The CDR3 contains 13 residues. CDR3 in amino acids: CASSFDASYEQYF.

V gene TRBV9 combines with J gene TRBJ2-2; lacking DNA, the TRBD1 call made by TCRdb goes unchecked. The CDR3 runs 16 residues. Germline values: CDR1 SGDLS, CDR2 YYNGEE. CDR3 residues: CASSVGQGPNTGELFF.

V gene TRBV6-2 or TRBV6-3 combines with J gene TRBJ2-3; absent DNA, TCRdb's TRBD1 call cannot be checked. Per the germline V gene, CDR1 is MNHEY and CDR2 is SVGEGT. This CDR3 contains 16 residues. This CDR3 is CASSYDGGRPPDTQYF.

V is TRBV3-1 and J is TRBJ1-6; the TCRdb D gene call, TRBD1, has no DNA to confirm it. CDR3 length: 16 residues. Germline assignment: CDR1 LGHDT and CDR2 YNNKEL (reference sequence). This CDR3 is CASSHLGRGYNSPLHF.

CDR3 sequence reads: CASSLPVGVLATF. The chain carries TRBV28 and TRBJ1-2; TCRdb designates TRBD1, a call that cannot be tested without DNA. Germline CDR1 and CDR2: MDHEN and SYDVKM. The CDR3 is 13 amino acids.

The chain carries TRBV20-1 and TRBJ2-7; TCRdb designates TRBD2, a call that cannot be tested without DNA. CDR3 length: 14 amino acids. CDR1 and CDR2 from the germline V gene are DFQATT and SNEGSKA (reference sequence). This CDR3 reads CSARGLRGTYEQYF.

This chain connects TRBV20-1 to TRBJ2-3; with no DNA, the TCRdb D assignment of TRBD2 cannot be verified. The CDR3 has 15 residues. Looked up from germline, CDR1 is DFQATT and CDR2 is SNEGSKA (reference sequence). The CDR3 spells CSARGGTLGTDTQYF.

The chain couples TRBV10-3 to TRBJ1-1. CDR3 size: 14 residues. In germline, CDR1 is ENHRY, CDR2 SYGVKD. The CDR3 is CAISDHPLGTEAFF.

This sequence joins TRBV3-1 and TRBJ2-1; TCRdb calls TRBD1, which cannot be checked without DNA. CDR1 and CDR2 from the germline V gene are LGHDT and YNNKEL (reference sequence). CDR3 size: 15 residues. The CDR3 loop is CASSQVRGQLAEQFF.

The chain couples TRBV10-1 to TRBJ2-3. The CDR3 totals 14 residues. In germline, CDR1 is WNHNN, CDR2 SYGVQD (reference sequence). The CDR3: CASSRDQRTDTQYF.

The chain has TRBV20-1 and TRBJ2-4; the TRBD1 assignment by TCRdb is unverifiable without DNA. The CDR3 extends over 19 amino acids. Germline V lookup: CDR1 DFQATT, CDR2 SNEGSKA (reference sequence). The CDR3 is CSAGTTGEKRGLAKNIQYF.

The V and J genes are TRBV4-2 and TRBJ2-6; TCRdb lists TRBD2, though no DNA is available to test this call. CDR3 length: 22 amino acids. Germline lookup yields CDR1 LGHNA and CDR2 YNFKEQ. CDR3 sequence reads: CASSPNRLAGGPFLSGANVLTF.